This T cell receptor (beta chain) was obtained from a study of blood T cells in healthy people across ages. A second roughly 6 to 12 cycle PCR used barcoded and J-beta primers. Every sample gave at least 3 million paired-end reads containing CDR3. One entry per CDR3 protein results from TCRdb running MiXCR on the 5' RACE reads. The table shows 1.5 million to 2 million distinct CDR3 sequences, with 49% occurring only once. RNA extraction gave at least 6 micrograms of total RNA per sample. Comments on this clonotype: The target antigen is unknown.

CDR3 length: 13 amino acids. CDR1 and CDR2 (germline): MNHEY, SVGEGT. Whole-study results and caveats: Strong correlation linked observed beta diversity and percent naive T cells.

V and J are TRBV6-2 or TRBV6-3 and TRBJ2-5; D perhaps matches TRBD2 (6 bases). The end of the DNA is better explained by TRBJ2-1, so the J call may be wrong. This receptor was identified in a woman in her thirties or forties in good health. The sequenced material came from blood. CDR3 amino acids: CASRSSGQETQFF. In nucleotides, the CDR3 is TGTGCCAGCAGGAGTAGCGGACAAGAGACCCAGTTCTTC.